This TCR beta chain was captured in a study of control samples from healthy donors and cancer patients. The data were produced by immunoSEQ multiplex PCR, yet TCRdb's version contains in-frame clones alone and is incomplete. The sample lists about 170,000 clones, about 90% occurring once. This sequence was found in a man between 25 and 39 years old in good health. Sequencing was performed on blood.

Here the CDR3 DNA reads TGTGCCAGCAGCAGGACGACAGGGGAGAATGGCTACACCTTC. This translates into CASSRTTGENGYTF. This chain links TRBV21-1 with TRBJ1-2; the D call TRBD1 from the table was never checked on the DNA. TRBV21-1 is a pseudogene locus. CDR3 size: 14 residues.